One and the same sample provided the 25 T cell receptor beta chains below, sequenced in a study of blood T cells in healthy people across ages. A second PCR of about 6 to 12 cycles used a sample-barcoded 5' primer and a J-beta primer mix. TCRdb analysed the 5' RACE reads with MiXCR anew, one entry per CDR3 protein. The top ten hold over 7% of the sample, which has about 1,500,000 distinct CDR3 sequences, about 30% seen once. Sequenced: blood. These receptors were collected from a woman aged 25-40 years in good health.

In DNA form, the CDR3 reads TGTGCCAGCAGCCAAGGATCTCAAGGGACCTACGAGCAGTACTTC. Its protein product is CASSQGSQGTYEQYF. This sequence joins TRBV28 and TRBJ2-7; D is undetermined. Germline CDR1 MDHEN, CDR2 SYDVKM. The CDR3 contains 15 residues. With 6 bases removed from V and 2 bases from J, the gap between germline ends came to 17 bases.

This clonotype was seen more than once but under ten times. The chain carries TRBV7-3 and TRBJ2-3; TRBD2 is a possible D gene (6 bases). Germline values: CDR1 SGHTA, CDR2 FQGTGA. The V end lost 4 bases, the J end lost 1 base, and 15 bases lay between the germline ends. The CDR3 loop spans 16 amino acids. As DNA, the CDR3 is TGTGCCAGCAGCTCCCAACCGGGCGGGGGCACAGATACGCAGTATTTT. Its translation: CASSSQPGGGTDTQYF.

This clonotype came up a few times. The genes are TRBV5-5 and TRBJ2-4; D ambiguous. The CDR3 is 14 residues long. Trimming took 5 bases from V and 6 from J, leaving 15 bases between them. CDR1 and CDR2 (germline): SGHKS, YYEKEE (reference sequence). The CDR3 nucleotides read TGTGCCAGCAGACCCGACATAGACCGAAACATTCAGTACTTC. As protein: CASRPDIDRNIQYF.

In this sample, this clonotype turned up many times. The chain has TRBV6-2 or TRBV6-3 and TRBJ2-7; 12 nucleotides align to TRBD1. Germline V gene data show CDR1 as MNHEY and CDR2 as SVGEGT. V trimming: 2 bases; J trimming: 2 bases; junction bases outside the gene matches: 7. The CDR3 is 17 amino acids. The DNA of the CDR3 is TGTGCCAGCAGTTACGGGACAGGGGGCTACAAGGCCTACGAGCAGTACTTC. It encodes CASSYGTGGYKAYEQYF.

The CDR3 protein is CASSEQSGETQYF. The DNA of the CDR3 is TGTGCCAGCAGTGAGCAGTCAGGAGAGACCCAGTACTTC. This chain uses TRBV2 with TRBJ2-5; no firm D call. Trimming cost V 3 bases and J 4 bases, with 9 bases left between them. Germline-derived CDR1 and CDR2 are SNHLY and FYNNEI. The CDR3 length is 13 residues.

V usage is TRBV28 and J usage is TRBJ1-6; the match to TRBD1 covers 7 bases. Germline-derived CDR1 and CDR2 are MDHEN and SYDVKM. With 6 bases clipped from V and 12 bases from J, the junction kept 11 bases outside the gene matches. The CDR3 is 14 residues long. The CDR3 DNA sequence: TGTGCCAGCAGCACAGGGGCGACGAATGGACCCCTCCACTTT. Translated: CASSTGATNGPLHF. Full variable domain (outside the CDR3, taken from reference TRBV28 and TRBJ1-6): DVKVTQSSRYLVKRTGEKVFLECVQDMDHENMFWYRQDPGLGLRLIYFSYDVKMKEKGDIPEGYSVSREKKERFSLILESASTNQTSMYLCASSTGATNGPLHFGNGTRLTVT.

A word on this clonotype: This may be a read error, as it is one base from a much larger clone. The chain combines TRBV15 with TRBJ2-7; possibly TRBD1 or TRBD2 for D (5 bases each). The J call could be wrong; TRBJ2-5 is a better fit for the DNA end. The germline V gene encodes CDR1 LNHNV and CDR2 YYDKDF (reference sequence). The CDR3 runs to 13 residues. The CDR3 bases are TGTGCCATTGGAAGGGACCTCCAAGTGACCCAGTACTTC. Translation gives CAIGRDLQVTQYF.

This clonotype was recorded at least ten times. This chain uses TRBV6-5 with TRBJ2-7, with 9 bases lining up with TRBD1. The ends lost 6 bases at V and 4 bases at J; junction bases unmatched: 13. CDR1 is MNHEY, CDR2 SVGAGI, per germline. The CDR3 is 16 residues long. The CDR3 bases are TGTGCCAGCAGCATGGGACAGGGTAGAGGGGAATACGAGCAGTACTTC. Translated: CASSMGQGRGEYEQYF.

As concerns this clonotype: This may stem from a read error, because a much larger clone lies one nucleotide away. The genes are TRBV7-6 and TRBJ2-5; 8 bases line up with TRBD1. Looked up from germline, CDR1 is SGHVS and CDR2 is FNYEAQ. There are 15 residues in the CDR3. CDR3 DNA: TGTGCCAGCAGCTTAGGGACAGGGCGCGAGGAGACCCGGTACTTC. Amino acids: CASSLGTGREETRYF.

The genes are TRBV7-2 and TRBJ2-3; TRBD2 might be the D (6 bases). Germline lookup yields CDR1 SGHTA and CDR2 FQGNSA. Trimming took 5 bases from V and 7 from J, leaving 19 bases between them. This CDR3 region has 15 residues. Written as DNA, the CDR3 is TGTGCCAGCAGCGCTGATAGCGGACTGGGAAATACGCAGTATTTT. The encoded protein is CASSADSGLGNTQYF.

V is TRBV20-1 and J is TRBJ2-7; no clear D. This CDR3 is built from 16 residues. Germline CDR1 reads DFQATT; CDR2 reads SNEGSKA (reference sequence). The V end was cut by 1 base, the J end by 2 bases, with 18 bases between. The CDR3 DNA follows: TGCAGTGCTAGAGTAGGCGTGGGTAGCATGACCTACGAGCAGTACTTC. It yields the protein CSARVGVGSMTYEQYF.

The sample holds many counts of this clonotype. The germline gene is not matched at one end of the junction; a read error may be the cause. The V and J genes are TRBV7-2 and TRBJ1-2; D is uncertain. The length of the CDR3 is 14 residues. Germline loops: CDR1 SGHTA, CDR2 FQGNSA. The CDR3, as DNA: TGTGCTAGCAGCTTAGATCTGCTGACGGTTGGCTACACCTTC. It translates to CASSLDLLTVGYTF.

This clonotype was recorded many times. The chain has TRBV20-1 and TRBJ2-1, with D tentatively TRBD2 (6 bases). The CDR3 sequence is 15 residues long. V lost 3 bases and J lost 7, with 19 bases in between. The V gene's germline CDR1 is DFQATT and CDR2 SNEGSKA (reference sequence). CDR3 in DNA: TGCAGTGCTAGGCCGGGACTCCAAAGAGAGAATGAGCAGTTCTTC. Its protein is CSARPGLQRENEQFF.

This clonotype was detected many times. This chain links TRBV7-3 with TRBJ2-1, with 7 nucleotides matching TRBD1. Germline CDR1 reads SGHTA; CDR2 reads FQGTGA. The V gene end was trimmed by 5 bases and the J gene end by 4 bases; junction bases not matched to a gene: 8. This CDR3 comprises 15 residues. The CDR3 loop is CASSVRDSLYNEQFF. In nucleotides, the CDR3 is TGTGCCAGCAGCGTACGGGACAGCCTATACAATGAGCAGTTCTTC.

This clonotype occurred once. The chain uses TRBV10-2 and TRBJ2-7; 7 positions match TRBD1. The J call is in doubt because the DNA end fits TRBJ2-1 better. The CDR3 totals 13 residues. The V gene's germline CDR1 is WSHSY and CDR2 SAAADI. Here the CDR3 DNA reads TGCGCCAGCTCCGGGGACAGCCCCTACGAGCAGTTCTTC. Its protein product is CASSGDSPYEQFF.

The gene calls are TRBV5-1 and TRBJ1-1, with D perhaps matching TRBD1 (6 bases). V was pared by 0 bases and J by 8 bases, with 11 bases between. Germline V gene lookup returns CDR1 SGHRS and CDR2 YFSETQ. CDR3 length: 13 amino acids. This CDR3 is CASSLVLDREAFF. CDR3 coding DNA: TGCGCCAGCAGCTTGGTCTTGGACAGAGAAGCTTTCTTT.

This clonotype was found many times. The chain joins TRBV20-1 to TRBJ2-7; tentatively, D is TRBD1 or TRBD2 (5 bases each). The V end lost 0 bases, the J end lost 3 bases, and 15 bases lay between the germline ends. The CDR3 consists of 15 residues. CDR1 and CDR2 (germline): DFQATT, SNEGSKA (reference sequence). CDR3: CSARDFLGTGYEQYF. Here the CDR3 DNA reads TGCAGTGCTAGAGATTTCCTCGGGACGGGCTACGAGCAGTACTTC.

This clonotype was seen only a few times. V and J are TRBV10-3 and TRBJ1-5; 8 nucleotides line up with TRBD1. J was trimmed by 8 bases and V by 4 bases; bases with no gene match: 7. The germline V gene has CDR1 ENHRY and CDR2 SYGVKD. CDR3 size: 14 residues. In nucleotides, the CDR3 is TGTGCCATCAGTGCCGACAGGGGTGGTGAGCCCCAGCATTTT. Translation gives CAISADRGGEPQHF.

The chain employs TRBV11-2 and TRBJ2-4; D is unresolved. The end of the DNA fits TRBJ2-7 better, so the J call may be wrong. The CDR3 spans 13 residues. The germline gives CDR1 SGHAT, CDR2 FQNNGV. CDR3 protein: CASSSLRAYEQYF. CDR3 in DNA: TGTGCCAGCAGCAGTCTCAGAGCCTACGAGCAGTACTTC.

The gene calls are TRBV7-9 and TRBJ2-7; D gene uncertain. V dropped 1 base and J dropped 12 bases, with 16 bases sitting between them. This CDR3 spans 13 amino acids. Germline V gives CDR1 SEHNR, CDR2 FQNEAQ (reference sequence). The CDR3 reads CASSLEGLVVAYF. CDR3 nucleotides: TGTGCCAGCAGCTTAGAAGGGCTGGTGGTAGCGTACTTC.

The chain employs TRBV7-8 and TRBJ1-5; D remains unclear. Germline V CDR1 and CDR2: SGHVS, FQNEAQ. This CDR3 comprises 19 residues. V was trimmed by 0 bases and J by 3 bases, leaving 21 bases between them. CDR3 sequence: CASSLASLPGFRPNQPQHF. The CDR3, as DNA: TGTGCCAGCAGCTTAGCAAGTCTTCCGGGGTTTCGGCCCAATCAGCCCCAGCATTTT. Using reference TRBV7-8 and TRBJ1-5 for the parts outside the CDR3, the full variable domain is GAGVSQSPRYKVAKRGQDVALRCDPISGHVSLFWYQQALGQGPEFLTYFQNEAQLDKSGLPSDRFFAERPEGSVSTLKIQRTQQEDSAVYLCASSLASLPGFRPNQPQHFGDGTRLSIL.

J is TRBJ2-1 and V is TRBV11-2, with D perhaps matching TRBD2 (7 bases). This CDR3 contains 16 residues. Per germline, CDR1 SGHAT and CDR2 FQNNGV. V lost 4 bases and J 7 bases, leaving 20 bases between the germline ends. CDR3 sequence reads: CASSSVGASGFNEQFF. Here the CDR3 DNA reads TGTGCCAGCAGCTCGGTGGGGGCTAGCGGCTTTAATGAGCAGTTCTTC.

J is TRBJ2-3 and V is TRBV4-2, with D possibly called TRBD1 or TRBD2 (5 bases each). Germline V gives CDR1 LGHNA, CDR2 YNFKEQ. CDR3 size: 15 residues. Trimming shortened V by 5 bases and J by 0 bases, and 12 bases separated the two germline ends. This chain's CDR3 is CASSTGTKSTDTQYF. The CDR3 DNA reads TGTGCCAGCAGCACTGGGACCAAAAGCACAGATACGCAGTATTTT.

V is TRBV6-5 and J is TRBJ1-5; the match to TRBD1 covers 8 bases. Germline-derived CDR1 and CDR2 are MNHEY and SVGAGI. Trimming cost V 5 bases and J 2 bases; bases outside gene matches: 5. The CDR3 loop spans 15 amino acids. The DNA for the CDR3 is TGTGCCAGCAGTAGCAGGGGGCCGGGCAATCAGCCCCAGCATTTT. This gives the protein CASSSRGPGNQPQHF.

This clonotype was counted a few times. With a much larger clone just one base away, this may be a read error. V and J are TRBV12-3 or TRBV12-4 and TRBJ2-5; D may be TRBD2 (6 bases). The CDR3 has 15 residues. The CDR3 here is CASSLHQGGANEQDF. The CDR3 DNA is TGTGCCAGCAGCCTCCACCAGGGAGGCGCGAACGAGCAGGACTTC.